This T cell receptor (beta chain) was found in a study of shared clonotypes between healthy human individuals. Losses at the gene ends were 7 bases for V and 3 bases for J; bases not matched to a gene: 10. The length of the CDR3 is 16 residues. Germline values: CDR1 SGHRS, CDR2 YFSETQ. Generated by immunoSEQ multiplex PCR, the TCRdb table keeps only in-frame clones and is missing some. The data show some 2.4 million clones, 90% to 95% seen once. Sequencing was performed on naive CD4+ T cells from PBMCs. Noted subset: CD45RA+ positively selected. The chain carries TRBV5-1 and TRBJ2-2; 9 bases are shared with TRBD1. This sequence originates from a man aged 18 to 29 in good health. Some clones in this sample may be carry-over from other donors' samples. The CDR3 sequence: CASAIPGQGYTGELFF. The CDR3 DNA reads TGCGCCAGCGCGATCCCGGGACAGGGTTACACCGGGGAGCTGTTTTTT.